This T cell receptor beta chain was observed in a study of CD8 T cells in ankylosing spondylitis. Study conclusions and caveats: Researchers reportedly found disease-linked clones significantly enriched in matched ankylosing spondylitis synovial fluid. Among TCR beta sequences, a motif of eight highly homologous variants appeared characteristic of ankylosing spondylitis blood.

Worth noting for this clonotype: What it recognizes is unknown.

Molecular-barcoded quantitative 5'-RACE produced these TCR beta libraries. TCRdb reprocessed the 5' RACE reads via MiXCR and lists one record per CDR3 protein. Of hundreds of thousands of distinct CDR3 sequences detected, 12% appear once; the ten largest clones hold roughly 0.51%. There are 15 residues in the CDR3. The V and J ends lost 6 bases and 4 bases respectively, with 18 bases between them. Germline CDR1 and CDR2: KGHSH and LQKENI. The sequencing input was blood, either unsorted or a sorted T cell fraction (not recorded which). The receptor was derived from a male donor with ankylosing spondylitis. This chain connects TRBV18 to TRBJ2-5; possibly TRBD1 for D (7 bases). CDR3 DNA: TGTGCCAGCTCTGGAGGGGGCCGTGGGAGAGAGACCCAGTACTTC. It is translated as CASSGGGRGRETQYF.